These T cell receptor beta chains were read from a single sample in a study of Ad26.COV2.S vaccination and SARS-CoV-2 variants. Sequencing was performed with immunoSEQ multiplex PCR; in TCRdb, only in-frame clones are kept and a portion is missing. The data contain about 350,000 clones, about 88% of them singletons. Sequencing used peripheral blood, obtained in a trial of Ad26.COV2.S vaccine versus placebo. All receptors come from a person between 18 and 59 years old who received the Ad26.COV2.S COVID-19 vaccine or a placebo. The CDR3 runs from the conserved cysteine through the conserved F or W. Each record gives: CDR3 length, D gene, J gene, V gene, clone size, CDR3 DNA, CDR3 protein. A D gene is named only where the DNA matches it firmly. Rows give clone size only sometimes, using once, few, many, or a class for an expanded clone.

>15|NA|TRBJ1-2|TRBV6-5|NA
TGTGCCAGCAGTTGGGGGGTTGGGGGAGACTATGGCTACACCTTC
CASSWGVGGDYGYTF
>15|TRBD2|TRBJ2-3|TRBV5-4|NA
TGTGCCAGCAGCTTGGGTCTAGCGGTCACAGATACGCAGTATTTT
CASSLGLAVTDTQYF
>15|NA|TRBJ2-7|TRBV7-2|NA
TGTGCCAGCAGCAAAGGCGTGCGGACACCCTACGAGCAGTACTTC
CASSKGVRTPYEQYF
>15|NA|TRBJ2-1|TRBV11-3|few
TGTGCCAGCAGCTTAGGAGTGGTGGTTTACAATGAGCAGTTCTTC
CASSLGVVVYNEQFF
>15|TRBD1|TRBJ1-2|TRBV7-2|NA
TGTGCCAGCAGCATCCGGGACAGGGAGTACTATGGCTACACCTTC
CASSIRDREYYGYTF
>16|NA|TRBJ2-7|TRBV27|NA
TGTGCCAGCAGTTTAAAGGGTGGTCAGGGGAGCAACGAGCAGTACTTC
CASSLKGGQGSNEQYF
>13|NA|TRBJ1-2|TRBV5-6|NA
TGTGCCAGCAGCTTGTACGGGCACTATGGCTACACCTTC
CASSLYGHYGYTF
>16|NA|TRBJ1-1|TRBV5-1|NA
TGCGCCAGCAGCGCCCTAGCCGGGATTGGGAACACTGAAGCTTTCTTT
CASSALAGIGNTEAFF
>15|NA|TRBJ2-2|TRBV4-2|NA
TGTGCCAGCAGCGCCGGTAGCGGGAACACCGGGGAGCTGTTTTTT
CASSAGSGNTGELFF
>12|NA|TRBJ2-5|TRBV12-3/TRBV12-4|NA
TGTGCCAGCAGTTTATCGGGGAAGACCCAGTACTTC
CASSLSGKTQYF
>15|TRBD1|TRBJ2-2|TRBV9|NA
TGTGCCAGCAGCATGACAGGGAGTAACACCGGGGAGCTGTTTTTT
CASSMTGSNTGELFF
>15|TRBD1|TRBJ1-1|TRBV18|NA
TGTGCCAGCTCGCCGGGACAGGGAGTCGGCACTGAAGCTTTCTTT
CASSPGQGVGTEAFF
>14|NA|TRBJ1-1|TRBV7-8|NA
TGTGCCAGCAGCTTACAGGTCATGAACACTGAAGCTTTCTTT
CASSLQVMNTEAFF
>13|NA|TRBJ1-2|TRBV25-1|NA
TGTGCCAGCAGTGTGGACCTGCAGAAAGGCTACACCTTC
CASSVDLQKGYTF
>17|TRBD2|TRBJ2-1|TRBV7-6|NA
TGTGCCAGCAGCCTAAGGATAAGGACTAGCGTGAACAATGAGCAGTTCTTC
CASSLRIRTSVNNEQFF
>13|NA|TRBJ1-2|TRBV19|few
TGTGCCAGTGGGGCAGGAGTTAACTATGGCTACACCTTC
CASGAGVNYGYTF
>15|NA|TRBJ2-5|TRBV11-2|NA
TGTGCCAGCAGCTTCGTAGGTAGCGGCCAAGAGACCCAGTACTTC
CASSFVGSGQETQYF
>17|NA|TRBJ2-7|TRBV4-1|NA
TGCGCCAGCAGCCAAGATCGAAGGGACGTCCGAACCTACGAGCAGTACTTC
CASSQDRRDVRTYEQYF
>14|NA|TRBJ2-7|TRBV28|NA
TGTGCCAGCGGGGCCGGTGCCTGGGCCTACGAGCAGTACTTC
CASGAGAWAYEQYF
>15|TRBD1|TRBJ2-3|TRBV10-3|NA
TGTGCCACCACCCCCGGACAGGGTAGCACAGATACGCAGTATTTT
CATTPGQGSTDTQYF
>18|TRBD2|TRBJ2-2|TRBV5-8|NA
TGTGCCAGCAGCCTACGGACTAGCGGGGGGCCGAACACCGGGGAGCTGTTTTTT
CASSLRTSGGPNTGELFF
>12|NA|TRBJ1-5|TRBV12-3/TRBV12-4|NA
TGTGCCAGCAGGTCAGGGGATCAGCCCCAGCATTTT
CASRSGDQPQHF
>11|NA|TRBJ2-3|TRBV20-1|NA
TGCAGTGCTGAAGGCACAGATACGCAGTATTTT
CSAEGTDTQYF
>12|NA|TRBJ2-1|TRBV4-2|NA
TGTGCCAGCAGCCAAGATTTGGATGAGCAGTTCTTC
CASSQDLDEQFF
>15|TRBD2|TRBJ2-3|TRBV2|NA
TGTGCCACTAAACTAGCGGGAGGGCCCATAGATACGCAGTATTTT
CATKLAGGPIDTQYF
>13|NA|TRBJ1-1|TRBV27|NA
TGTGCCAGCAGTTTAAACGGGGGGCCCGAAGCTTTCTTT
CASSLNGGPEAFF
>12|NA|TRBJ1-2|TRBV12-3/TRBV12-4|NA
TGTGCCAGCAGTTCAGGGAACTATGGCTACACCTTC
CASSSGNYGYTF